This T cell receptor (beta chain) was profiled in a study of OX40 agonist ivuxolimab in advanced cancers. CDR3 length: 16 residues. V shed 5 bases, J shed 3 bases, and the junction held 6 bases outside the gene matches. From germline, CDR1 is KGHSH and CDR2 LQKENI. Autoimmune disease history or systemic immunosuppression meant exclusion. Repertoires were generated with immunoSEQ multiplex PCR, while TCRdb's copy carries only in-frame clones and drops some. The sample has about 16,000 clones; 86% are singletons. The material was CD4+ or CD8+ T cells sorted from blood, obtained in a trial of the OX40 agonist ivuxolimab. This TCR came from an adult with an advanced solid tumor such as melanoma, head and neck, liver or kidney cancer. The gene calls are TRBV18 and TRBJ2-1; 11 bases match TRBD2. The CDR3 reads CASSGPGTSGYNEQFF. CDR3 nucleotides: TGTGCCAGCTCAGGACCCGGGACTAGCGGCTACAATGAGCAGTTCTTC.